The subject of this entry is one T cell receptor beta chain. Germline loops: CDR1 SEHNR, CDR2 FQNEAQ (reference sequence). Deletions cut 3 bases from V and 0 bases from J, with 18 bases between. The CDR3 is 18 residues long. Original data processing: From reference gene primer amplification, estimates of nucleated cell counts were derived. The repertoire was sequenced with immunoSEQ multiplex PCR; TCRdb's copy has only in-frame clones and lacks some. Clone size and the V and J calls come from that table; the DNA yielded D and trimming. The sample holds 45,000 to 55,000 clones; around 84% are singletons and the top ten take more than 1.5%. The data were obtained in a study of blood T cell repertoires in COVID-19. Study as a whole: Samples came from the United States, Italy and Spain, spanning acute and convalescent COVID-19. PBMCs, B-cell-depleted T cells, or T cells were the source of the cDNA or gDNA that made up the material.

Sequenced material: peripheral blood. The V call is TRBV7-9, the J call TRBJ2-1, with TRBD2 as a possible D gene (6 bases). The source is a man between 45 and 60 years old with acute or convalescent COVID-19. This CDR3 reads CASSLDRLDYTSYNEQFF. In DNA form, the CDR3 reads TGTGCCAGCAGCTTGGATCGACTAGATTACACCTCCTACAATGAGCAGTTCTTC.